Listed below are T cell receptor beta chains from one sample, sequenced in a study of OX40 agonist ivuxolimab in advanced cancers. The table came from immunoSEQ multiplex PCR; TCRdb's copy has only in-frame clones and leaves some out. The sample lists more than 45,000 clones, roughly four fifths occurring once. This specimen consisted of CD4+ or CD8+ T cells sorted from blood, obtained in a trial of the OX40 agonist ivuxolimab. These receptors were taken from an adult with an advanced solid tumor such as melanoma, head and neck, liver or kidney cancer. Both conserved end residues are trimmed from each CDR3. The order of the fields is CDR3 protein, D gene, J gene, V gene. A D gene is named only where the DNA matches it firmly.

ASSYSLWMGTEAF	NA	TRBJ1-1	TRBV6-6
ASSSDGRAPLREKLF	NA	TRBJ1-4	TRBV19
ASSLAEGAGNTIY	NA	TRBJ1-3	TRBV5-1
ASSPRTGGETQY	TRBD1	TRBJ2-5	TRBV5-4
ASSLGGAATEAF	NA	TRBJ1-1	TRBV6-5
ASKKPGTEDYSPLH	TRBD1	TRBJ1-6	TRBV6-6
ASSEVAVTNTDTQY	NA	TRBJ2-3	TRBV6-1
ASGLPGQINQPQH	TRBD1	TRBJ1-5	TRBV12-5
ASTRGKNEQF	NA	TRBJ2-1	TRBV11-3
ASSQGLGWESF	NA	TRBJ1-1	TRBV14
ASTTPDRGGYGYT	TRBD1	TRBJ1-2	TRBV19
ASQLSPGAVEQY	NA	TRBJ2-7	TRBV19
ASSSGGAIVNEQF	TRBD2	TRBJ2-1	TRBV6-6
ASTGGSYEQY	TRBD2	TRBJ2-7	TRBV6-5
ASSLGGTSRFQETQY	NA	TRBJ2-5	TRBV5-5
ASSFRDGYEQY	NA	TRBJ2-7	TRBV5-1
ASMEAAGANVLT	NA	TRBJ2-6	TRBV28
ASSLTGTSHYEQY	TRBD2	TRBJ2-7	TRBV7-2
ASSPPRTNEKLF	NA	TRBJ1-4	TRBV4-1
ASSPLTSSAVETQY	TRBD2	TRBJ2-5	TRBV18
ASSWTGTGVTDTQY	TRBD1	TRBJ2-3	TRBV7-2
ASSPKRQDRVGTNEKLF	TRBD1	TRBJ1-4	TRBV18
ASSPNPPLEDTQY	NA	TRBJ2-3	TRBV5-1
ASSQVRGYMNYGYT	NA	TRBJ1-2	TRBV4-1
ASRRQADYT	NA	TRBJ1-2	TRBV2
ASSQRGFTNEKLF	NA	TRBJ1-4	TRBV14
ASSPGGRTPNTGELF	TRBD2	TRBJ2-2	TRBV5-1
ASSLGHRENEQF	NA	TRBJ2-1	TRBV11-2
ASSIKGPGNTEAF	NA	TRBJ1-1	TRBV19
ASSFLLGQGPHEQY	NA	TRBJ2-7	TRBV7-9
ASSKTADYRGIEQY	TRBD1	TRBJ2-7	TRBV2
ASSLNSGGPSTDTQY	TRBD2	TRBJ2-3	TRBV5-1
ASRGTTNSPLH	NA	TRBJ1-6	TRBV19
ASSGTSGGGEQY	TRBD2	TRBJ2-7	TRBV5-1
ASSPGGVNQPQH	TRBD1	TRBJ1-5	TRBV10-2
ASSRPYNEQF	NA	TRBJ2-1	TRBV7-2
ASSPLPGQSDSPLH	TRBD1	TRBJ1-6	TRBV18
ASSLLTGANYGYT	TRBD1	TRBJ1-2	TRBV5-8
ASSSSTGALLVEAF	NA	TRBJ1-1	TRBV6-6
ASSSTLNTEAF	NA	TRBJ1-1	TRBV7-8
ARMADNTGELF	NA	TRBJ2-2	TRBV6-1
ASRGGLDSSYEQY	NA	TRBJ2-7	TRBV6-6
ASSEGWLSNQPQH	NA	TRBJ1-5	TRBV2